This TCR beta chain was sequenced for a study of T cell repertoires in cytomegalovirus infection. At the level of the study: Based on public TCR beta signatures, there were indications of CMV infection and of a matching HLA type.

MiXCR, applied by TCRdb to the reads, yields one record per CDR3 protein. The sample holds around 120,000 distinct CDR3 sequences, roughly a quarter seen once. Study-level findings and limits: Dominating the ex vivo response were TCR beta clonotypes that were CMV-specific and HLA-C-restricted.

Turning to this clonotype: The target antigen is unknown.

Trimming at V came to 4 bases and at J to 6 bases, leaving 9 bases not matched to a gene. Germline V gene sequence: CDR1 SGHRS, CDR2 YFSETQ. CDR3 size: 15 residues. The source material was PBMCs, sequenced either directly or after in vitro stimulation (not recorded which). This TCR derives from a human donor in good health (CMV status not recorded). Some clones in this sample may be carry-over from other donors' samples. The genes are TRBV5-1 and TRBJ2-1, with 8 bases that match TRBD1. In DNA form, the CDR3 reads TGCGCCAGCAGCCCTGCAGGGGGCCGGGGCAATGAGCAGTTCTTC. Amino acid sequence: CASSPAGGRGNEQFF.